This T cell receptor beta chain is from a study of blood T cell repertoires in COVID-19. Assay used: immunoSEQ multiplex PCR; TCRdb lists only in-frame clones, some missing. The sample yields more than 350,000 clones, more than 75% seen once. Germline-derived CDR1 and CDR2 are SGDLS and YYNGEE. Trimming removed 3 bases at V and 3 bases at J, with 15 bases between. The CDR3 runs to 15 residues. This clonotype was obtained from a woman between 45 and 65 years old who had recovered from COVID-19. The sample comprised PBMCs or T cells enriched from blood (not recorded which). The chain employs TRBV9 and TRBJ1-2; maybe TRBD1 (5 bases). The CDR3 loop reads CASSGSGGDYYGYTF. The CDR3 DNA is TGTGCCAGCAGCGGGTCCGGGGGGGACTACTATGGCTACACCTTC.